This T cell receptor beta chain was sequenced during a study of blood T cell repertoires in COVID-19. Study context: From T cells, B-cell-depleted T cells, or PBMCs came the material, which was cDNA or gDNA.

The trim removed 0 bases at V and 1 base at J, leaving 11 bases unmatched. The CDR3 loop spans 19 amino acids. Germline lookup yields CDR1 LGHDT and CDR2 YNNKEL (reference sequence). As handled by the study authors: From reference gene primer amplification, estimates of nucleated cell counts were derived. Repertoires were generated with immunoSEQ multiplex PCR, while TCRdb's copy carries only in-frame clones and drops some. The V and J calls and clone size come from that table; D and trimming were worked out from the DNA. The data show some 350,000 clones, more than 85% seen once. The specimen was peripheral blood. This receptor was taken from a human donor in a cohort sampled during active COVID-19. The rearrangement links TRBV3-1 (or the pseudogene TRBV3-2) to TRBJ2-3, with TRBD2 matching 9 bases. The CDR3 nucleotides are TGTGCCAGCAGCCAAGATAAAGCGGGGGGCCTCTTTGGCACAGATACGCAGTATTTT. Its protein is CASSQDKAGGLFGTDTQYF.